This T cell receptor beta chain was retrieved from a study of shared clonotypes between healthy human individuals. Generated by immunoSEQ multiplex PCR, the TCRdb table keeps only in-frame clones and is missing some. The sample contains about 1 million clones, roughly 80% of which appear only once. This CDR3 has 15 residues. Germline CDR1 reads MGHDK; CDR2 reads SYGVNS. V dropped 3 bases and J dropped 3; count of bases not matched to a gene: 0. Input material: memory CD4+ T cells sorted from blood. Regarding subset: CD45RA-negative fraction. This chain joins TRBV25-1 and TRBJ2-2; 11 bases fit TRBD1. The source is a man between 18 and 35 years old in good health. The CDR3 DNA reads as TGTGCCAGCAGTGAGGACAGGGGGCACACCGGGGAGCTGTTTTTT. Amino acid sequence: CASSEDRGHTGELFF.